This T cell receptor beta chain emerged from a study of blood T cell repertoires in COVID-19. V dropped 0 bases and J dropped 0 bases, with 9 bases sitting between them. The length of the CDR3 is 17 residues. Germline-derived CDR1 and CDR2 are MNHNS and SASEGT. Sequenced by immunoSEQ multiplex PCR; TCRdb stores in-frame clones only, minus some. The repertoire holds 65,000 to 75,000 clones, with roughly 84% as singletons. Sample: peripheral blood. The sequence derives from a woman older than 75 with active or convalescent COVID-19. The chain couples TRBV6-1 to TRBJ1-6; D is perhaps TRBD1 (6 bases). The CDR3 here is CASSEANRVSYNSPLHF. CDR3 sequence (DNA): TGTGCCAGCAGTGAAGCGAACAGGGTCTCCTATAATTCACCCCTCCACTTT.